This TCR beta chain came from a study of CD8 T cells in Susac syndrome. Study findings and constraints: By the study's own acknowledgment, its TCR sequencing and HLA analysis included relatively few individuals.

RNA, at about 0.5 to 1 ug, was reverse transcribed with random hexamers. It was immunoSEQ multiplex PCR that amplified TCR beta CDR3 across 54 Vbeta and 13 Jbeta. TCRdb analysed the immunoSEQ multiplex PCR reads with MiXCR anew, one entry per CDR3 protein. The repertoire holds around 270,000 distinct CDR3 sequences, approximately 91% seen once, with more than 0.15% in the top ten. Details on this clonotype: Its antigen is currently unknown.

CD8+ and CD4+ T cells circulating in blood were sequenced for TCR beta. The multiple sclerosis controls comprised treatment-naive patients whose relapsing-remitting disease was stable or active. CDR3 length equals 16 residues. V lost 5 bases, J lost 5 bases, and 9 bases stayed unmatched. The TCR sequence derives from a human donor with multiple sclerosis. The sample taken for sequencing was CD8+ T cells from PBMCs. The rearrangement links TRBV12-3 or TRBV12-4 to TRBJ2-1, with 10 bases that match TRBD1. The CDR3 bases are TGTGCCAGCAGTCTCGGACCGGGACAGGGGAACAATGAGCAGTTCTTC. As protein: CASSLGPGQGNNEQFF.